This is a list of T cell receptor beta chains from one sample in a study of blood T cell repertoires in COVID-19. Assay used: immunoSEQ multiplex PCR; TCRdb lists only in-frame clones, some missing. The data contain over 50,000 clones, 70% to 85% of them singletons. Sequenced input: peripheral blood. These receptor sequences come from a human donor in a cohort sampled during active COVID-19. Both conserved end residues are part of each CDR3. A D gene is named only where the DNA matches it firmly. Some rows have no size entry. The others give once, few or many, or a class for an expanded clone.

CDR3 protein: CASSLAGVAGATDTQYF
CDR3 DNA: TGCGCCAGCAGCTTGGCCGGGGTAGCGGGGGCCACAGATACGCAGTATTTT
D gene: TRBD2
J gene: TRBJ2-3
V gene: TRBV5-1
clone size: -

CDR3 protein: CASSPTGGDGDTQYF
CDR3 DNA: TGTGCCAGCAGCCCCACGGGAGGGGATGGCGATACGCAGTATTTT
D gene: TRBD2
J gene: TRBJ2-3
V gene: TRBV7-6
clone size: -

CDR3 protein: CASSSLGGSSDTQYF
CDR3 DNA: TGTGCCAGCAGCTCCCTTGGCGGGAGCTCAGATACGCAGTATTTT
D gene: TRBD2
J gene: TRBJ2-3
V gene: TRBV11-2
clone size: -

CDR3 protein: CASSRALDRFGSDTQYF
CDR3 DNA: TGCGCCAGCAGCCGGGCCTTGGACAGGTTTGGGTCAGATACGCAGTATTTT
D gene: TRBD1
J gene: TRBJ2-3
V gene: TRBV4-1
clone size: -

CDR3 protein: CASSDPSGGGQETQYF
CDR3 DNA: TGTGCCAGCAGTGATCCTAGCGGGGGGGGTCAAGAGACCCAGTACTTC
D gene: TRBD2
J gene: TRBJ2-5
V gene: TRBV27
clone size: -

CDR3 protein: CASSVGQAGNTIYF
CDR3 DNA: TGTGCCAGCAGCGTAGGACAAGCTGGAAACACCATATATTTT
D gene: -
J gene: TRBJ1-3
V gene: TRBV5-6
clone size: once

CDR3 protein: CASRAGTVNTEAFF
CDR3 DNA: TGTGCCAGCAGAGCCGGGACAGTTAACACTGAAGCTTTCTTT
D gene: TRBD1
J gene: TRBJ1-1
V gene: TRBV2
clone size: -

CDR3 protein: CASQPTADTYEQYF
CDR3 DNA: TGTGCCAGCCAACCGACGGCGGATACCTACGAGCAGTACTTC
D gene: -
J gene: TRBJ2-7
V gene: TRBV18
clone size: -

CDR3 protein: CASSFFGVSTDTQYF
CDR3 DNA: TGTGCCAGCAGCTTCTTCGGGGTATCCACAGATACGCAGTATTTT
D gene: -
J gene: TRBJ2-3
V gene: TRBV7-3
clone size: -

CDR3 protein: CASSLATGGTGELFF
CDR3 DNA: TGTGCCAGCAGCTTAGCTACAGGGGGCACCGGGGAGCTGTTTTTT
D gene: TRBD1
J gene: TRBJ2-2
V gene: TRBV7-7
clone size: few

CDR3 protein: CASSEGLDRYTEAFF
CDR3 DNA: TGTGCCAGCAGTGAGGGACTAGACAGATACACTGAAGCTTTCTTT
D gene: -
J gene: TRBJ1-1
V gene: TRBV6-1
clone size: few

CDR3 protein: CASSHQGWRNEKLFF
CDR3 DNA: TGTGCCAGCAGCCACCAGGGGTGGAGGAATGAAAAACTGTTTTTT
D gene: -
J gene: TRBJ1-4
V gene: TRBV3-1/TRBV3-2
clone size: -

CDR3 protein: CASSPGQASYEQYF
CDR3 DNA: TGCGCCAGCAGCCCAGGACAGGCCTCCTACGAGCAGTACTTC
D gene: TRBD1
J gene: TRBJ2-7
V gene: TRBV5-1
clone size: -

CDR3 protein: CASSKLHSGTTEAFF
CDR3 DNA: TGTGCCAGTAGTAAATTACACAGCGGGACCACTGAAGCTTTCTTT
D gene: -
J gene: TRBJ1-1
V gene: TRBV19
clone size: once

CDR3 protein: CASKAGVYNEQFF
CDR3 DNA: TGTGCCAGCAAAGCAGGGGTTTACAATGAGCAGTTCTTC
D gene: -
J gene: TRBJ2-1
V gene: TRBV2
clone size: -

CDR3 protein: CASSLVFASGSVGTSNEQFF
CDR3 DNA: TGTGCCAGCAGCTTAGTGTTTGCTAGCGGGAGTGTTGGGACCTCGAATGAGCAGTTCTTC
D gene: TRBD2
J gene: TRBJ2-1
V gene: TRBV7-8
clone size: -

CDR3 protein: CASSNRDRFPPTRAFF
CDR3 DNA: TGTGCCAGTAGTAACCGGGACAGGTTCCCCCCTACGCGGGCTTTCTTT
D gene: TRBD1
J gene: TRBJ1-1
V gene: TRBV19
clone size: once

CDR3 protein: CASSDSGQSYEQYF
CDR3 DNA: TGCGCCAGCAGTGACTCTGGACAGTCCTACGAGCAGTACTTC
D gene: -
J gene: TRBJ2-7
V gene: TRBV10-1
clone size: -

CDR3 protein: CASSLLGQGGYEQYF
CDR3 DNA: TGTGCCAGCAGCTTACTCGGGCAGGGCGGATACGAGCAGTACTTC
D gene: -
J gene: TRBJ2-7
V gene: TRBV7-3
clone size: -

CDR3 protein: CASSLAGRVGANTEAFF
CDR3 DNA: TGTGCCAGCAGCTTAGCGGGCAGGGTCGGAGCAAACACTGAAGCTTTCTTT
D gene: -
J gene: TRBJ1-1
V gene: TRBV7-2
clone size: few

CDR3 protein: CASSKGGGLPYEQYF
CDR3 DNA: TGTGCCAGCAGTAAGGGAGGGGGTCTTCCCTACGAGCAGTACTTC
D gene: -
J gene: TRBJ2-7
V gene: TRBV25-1
clone size: -

CDR3 protein: CASGYGTANTGELFF
CDR3 DNA: TGTGCCAGCGGCTACGGGACAGCTAACACCGGGGAGCTGTTTTTT
D gene: TRBD1
J gene: TRBJ2-2
V gene: TRBV3-1/TRBV3-2
clone size: -

CDR3 protein: CASSLIRGLDTEAFF
CDR3 DNA: TGTGCCAGCAGCTTGATCCGAGGGTTGGACACTGAAGCTTTCTTT
D gene: -
J gene: TRBJ1-1
V gene: TRBV11-2
clone size: -

CDR3 protein: CASSLWVGTNTEAFF
CDR3 DNA: TGTGCCAGCAGCTTGTGGGTGGGCACGAACACTGAAGCTTTCTTT
D gene: -
J gene: TRBJ1-1
V gene: TRBV5-5
clone size: once

CDR3 protein: CATRGVSYNEQFF
CDR3 DNA: TGTGCCACCAGGGGCGTCTCCTACAATGAGCAGTTCTTC
D gene: -
J gene: TRBJ2-1
V gene: TRBV15
clone size: -

CDR3 protein: CASSRSGPDTQYF
CDR3 DNA: TGTGCCAGCAGCCGATCTGGCCCGGATACGCAGTATTTT
D gene: -
J gene: TRBJ2-3
V gene: TRBV3-1/TRBV3-2
clone size: -

CDR3 protein: CASSPPGLAGTDTQYF
CDR3 DNA: TGTGCCAGCAGCCCCCCTGGGTTAGCAGGCACAGATACGCAGTATTTT
D gene: -
J gene: TRBJ2-3
V gene: TRBV5-5
clone size: -

CDR3 protein: CASSLVLADNEQFF
CDR3 DNA: TGCGCCAGCAGCTTGGTACTAGCGGACAATGAGCAGTTCTTC
D gene: TRBD2
J gene: TRBJ2-1
V gene: TRBV5-1
clone size: -

CDR3 protein: CASKVVAGDNEQFF
CDR3 DNA: TGTGCCAGCAAGGTAGTAGCGGGAGATAATGAGCAGTTCTTC
D gene: TRBD2
J gene: TRBJ2-1
V gene: TRBV2
clone size: once

CDR3 protein: CASSPLTSNQPQHF
CDR3 DNA: TGTGCCAGCAGCCCACTAACAAGCAATCAGCCCCAGCATTTT
D gene: -
J gene: TRBJ1-5
V gene: TRBV7-2
clone size: -

CDR3 protein: CASSLAEVIGGNTIYF
CDR3 DNA: TGCGCCAGCAGCTTGGCCGAGGTGATCGGTGGAAACACCATATATTTT
D gene: -
J gene: TRBJ1-3
V gene: TRBV5-1
clone size: -

CDR3 protein: CASSTTGGRDSPLHF
CDR3 DNA: TGTGCCAGCAGTACGACAGGGGGAAGGGATTCACCCCTCCACTTT
D gene: TRBD1
J gene: TRBJ1-6
V gene: TRBV2
clone size: -

CDR3 protein: CASSSRDRYYGYTF
CDR3 DNA: TGTGCCAGTAGTAGTCGGGACAGATACTATGGCTACACCTTC
D gene: TRBD1
J gene: TRBJ1-2
V gene: TRBV19
clone size: -

CDR3 protein: CASSPQGQATTPLHF
CDR3 DNA: TGTGCCAGCAGCCCCCAGGGACAGGCAACCACACCCCTCCACTTT
D gene: TRBD1
J gene: TRBJ1-6
V gene: TRBV7-9
clone size: few

CDR3 protein: CASSGRTNYEQYF
CDR3 DNA: TGTGCCAGTTCGGGGAGGACTAACTACGAGCAGTACTTC
D gene: -
J gene: TRBJ2-7
V gene: TRBV28
clone size: -

CDR3 protein: CASSAGLAGGVETQYF
CDR3 DNA: TGCGCCAGCAGCGCAGGACTAGCGGGAGGTGTGGAGACCCAGTACTTC
D gene: TRBD2
J gene: TRBJ2-5
V gene: TRBV5-1
clone size: -

CDR3 protein: CASSLRQGVAEAFF
CDR3 DNA: TGCGCCAGCAGCTTGCGACAGGGAGTGGCTGAAGCTTTCTTT
D gene: TRBD1
J gene: TRBJ1-1
V gene: TRBV5-1
clone size: -

CDR3 protein: CASSRGGIEAFF
CDR3 DNA: TGTGCCAGCAGTCGGGGGGGTATAGAAGCTTTCTTT
D gene: -
J gene: TRBJ1-1
V gene: TRBV7-8
clone size: -

CDR3 protein: CASSQDPLAGGQYTDTQYF
CDR3 DNA: TGTGCCAGCAGCCAAGATCCCCTAGCGGGGGGGCAATACACAGATACGCAGTATTTT
D gene: TRBD2
J gene: TRBJ2-3
V gene: TRBV4-2
clone size: -

CDR3 protein: CASNSRDKNYEQYF
CDR3 DNA: TGTGCCAGTAATTCCCGGGACAAGAACTACGAGCAGTACTTC
D gene: -
J gene: TRBJ2-7
V gene: TRBV19
clone size: once

CDR3 protein: CASSSGLAGLYEQYF
CDR3 DNA: TGTGCCAGCAGCTCGGGACTAGCGGGATTATACGAGCAGTACTTC
D gene: TRBD2
J gene: TRBJ2-7
V gene: TRBV5-5
clone size: -

CDR3 protein: CASSLSGRRVNEQFF
CDR3 DNA: TGTGCCAGCAGCCTTAGCGGGAGAAGGGTAAATGAGCAGTTCTTC
D gene: TRBD2
J gene: TRBJ2-1
V gene: TRBV5-4
clone size: few

CDR3 protein: CASSYSGTYTYEQYF
CDR3 DNA: TGTGCCAGCAGTTACTCAGGGACTTATACCTACGAGCAGTACTTC
D gene: -
J gene: TRBJ2-7
V gene: TRBV6-5
clone size: -

CDR3 protein: CASSERRPSGGNEQFF
CDR3 DNA: TGTGCCAGCAGTGAAAGACGGCCTAGCGGGGGAAATGAGCAGTTCTTC
D gene: TRBD2
J gene: TRBJ2-1
V gene: TRBV6-1
clone size: once

CDR3 protein: CASSVWRGGSTDTQYF
CDR3 DNA: TGTGCCAGCAGCGTATGGCGGGGGGGAAGCACAGATACGCAGTATTTT
D gene: TRBD2
J gene: TRBJ2-3
V gene: TRBV9
clone size: -

CDR3 protein: CSASSMTSFGNTIYF
CDR3 DNA: TGCAGTGCTAGTAGTATGACATCCTTTGGAAACACCATATATTTT
D gene: -
J gene: TRBJ1-3
V gene: TRBV20-1
clone size: -

CDR3 protein: CARGQTHEKLFF
CDR3 DNA: TGTGCCAGGGGACAGACGCATGAAAAACTGTTTTTT
D gene: TRBD1
J gene: TRBJ1-4
V gene: TRBV25-1
clone size: once

CDR3 protein: CASRAGGGQFF
CDR3 DNA: TGTGCCAGCAGAGCGGGCGGCGGGCAGTTCTTC
D gene: -
J gene: TRBJ2-1
V gene: TRBV2
clone size: few

CDR3 protein: CASSLAGAPADTQYF
CDR3 DNA: TGTGCCAGCAGTTTAGCGGGGGCACCGGCAGATACGCAGTATTTT
D gene: -
J gene: TRBJ2-3
V gene: TRBV27
clone size: once

CDR3 protein: CSVALAGKGYEQFF
CDR3 DNA: TGCAGCGTTGCACTAGCGGGAAAGGGCTATGAGCAGTTCTTC
D gene: TRBD2
J gene: TRBJ2-1
V gene: TRBV29-1
clone size: -

CDR3 protein: CASSEFLQGHNEQFF
CDR3 DNA: TGTGCCAGCAGTGAATTCTTGCAGGGCCACAATGAGCAGTTCTTC
D gene: -
J gene: TRBJ2-1
V gene: TRBV6-1
clone size: -

CDR3 protein: CASSLGWRGYNEQFF
CDR3 DNA: TGTGCCAGCAGCTTGGGCTGGCGGGGCTACAATGAGCAGTTCTTC
D gene: -
J gene: TRBJ2-1
V gene: TRBV5-6
clone size: -

CDR3 protein: CASTQSGHNYGYTF
CDR3 DNA: TGTGCCAGCACTCAAAGTGGGCATAACTATGGCTACACCTTC
D gene: -
J gene: TRBJ1-2
V gene: TRBV2
clone size: -

CDR3 protein: CASRPQGEPNYGYTF
CDR3 DNA: TGTGCCAGCAGACCACAGGGGGAGCCCAACTATGGCTACACCTTC
D gene: TRBD1
J gene: TRBJ1-2
V gene: TRBV6-5
clone size: -

CDR3 protein: CASSLGTSGPYEQYF
CDR3 DNA: TGTGCCAGCAGCCTTGGGACTAGCGGGCCCTACGAGCAGTACTTC
D gene: TRBD2
J gene: TRBJ2-7
V gene: TRBV27
clone size: -

CDR3 protein: CASSLDSPNQPQHF
CDR3 DNA: TGCGCCAGCAGCTTGGACAGTCCCAATCAGCCCCAGCATTTT
D gene: -
J gene: TRBJ1-5
V gene: TRBV5-1
clone size: -

CDR3 protein: CASIYAADSEVAKNIQYF
CDR3 DNA: TGTGCCAGTATTTACGCAGCCGATTCGGAGGTCGCCAAAAACATTCAGTACTTC
D gene: -
J gene: TRBJ2-4
V gene: TRBV19
clone size: -

CDR3 protein: CASRLGPAGLKNSPLHF
CDR3 DNA: TGTGCCAGCAGGTTAGGCCCGGCAGGGTTGAAGAATTCACCCCTCCACTTT
D gene: -
J gene: TRBJ1-6
V gene: TRBV28
clone size: -